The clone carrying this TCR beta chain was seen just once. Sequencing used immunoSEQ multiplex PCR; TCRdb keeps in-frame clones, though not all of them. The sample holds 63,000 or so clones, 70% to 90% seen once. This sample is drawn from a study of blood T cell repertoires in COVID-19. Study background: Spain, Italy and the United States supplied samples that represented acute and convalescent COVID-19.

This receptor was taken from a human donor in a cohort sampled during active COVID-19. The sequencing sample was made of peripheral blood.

The CDR3 protein is CASSPEGRLTGANVLTF. DNA for the CDR3: TGTGCCAGCAGCCCTGAGGGCCGATTGACCGGGGCCAACGTCCTGACTTTC. J is TRBJ2-6 and V is TRBV21-1; TRBD2 reflects the table's D call only, with no check against the DNA. TRBV21-1 is recorded as a pseudogene. CDR3 length equals 17 residues.